This T cell receptor beta chain was profiled in a study of T cell changes during pregnancy in multiple sclerosis (dated by TCRdb to between 2017 and 2020). For the wider study: The study looked at changes in the T cell repertoire across pregnancy in women with multiple sclerosis.

From the cysteine through the phenylalanine, the CDR3 covers 15 amino acids. Only CDR3 DNA is held: 45 bases, read in frame from base 1. Clipping removes 6 bases from V and 2 bases from J, with 7 as the unmatched junction base count. Looking up the germline V gene yields CDR1 MNHEY and CDR2 SVGAGI. The receptor library was made with the immunoSEQ multiplex PCR assay. Sourced from immuneACCESS, this table was stored by TCRdb with only in-frame sequences that have V and J called. A share of the clones is absent; for the studies checked, an unresolved V gene accounts for under half, and the remainder has no known explanation. The table for this sample lists around 110,000 clones; more than 85% of them were counted only once. Approximately 1.5% of the sample rests with the top ten. Notes on this clone: Its antigen target is currently unknown. One base away there is no much larger clone; base qualities are not given.

This TCR derives from a female donor with multiple sclerosis, enrolled in a pregnancy study. The chain is made from TRBV6-5 and TRBJ1-5, with TRBD1 matching 7 junction bases. The source material was peripheral blood, sampled in the third trimester of pregnancy. This receptor has the CDR3 CASRKDRSGNQPQHF. The sequenced DNA is TGTGCCAGCAGAAAGGACAGGAGCGGCAATCAGCCCCAGCATTTT.